Presented here are 21 T cell receptor beta chains from one specimen sequenced in a study of radiation and T cells in renal cell carcinoma (dated by TCRdb to about 2020). Library prep was done by the immunoSEQ multiplex PCR assay. Held by TCRdb, this immuneACCESS table contains in-frame sequences only and omits some clones. Under half of the omission traces to an unresolved V gene where checked; the cause of the rest is unknown. This sample comprises 130,000 to 150,000 clones, about 88% of them detected only once. The biggest ten clones account for 15% to 20% of the sample. This specimen's time point label, per the study, means: blood 4 weeks post-SBRT, at nephrectomy. This sample's treatment or condition label indicates: 15 Gy SBRT to primary tumor, nephrectomy 4 weeks later. The sequenced sample was blood, obtained from a patient whose treatment included radiotherapy and nephrectomy. The receptors here all came from a woman aged 50 to 60 with renal cell carcinoma.

The CDR3 nucleotides read TGTGCCAGCAGCCCTCGGGGACAGTGGGGTGGCTACACCTTC. Translation gives CASSPRGQWGGYTF. The chain couples TRBV14 to TRBJ1-2, with 7 nucleotides matching TRBD1. V dropped 4 bases and J dropped 7; count of bases not matched to a gene: 9. Germline values: CDR1 SGHDN, CDR2 FVKESK. The CDR3 covers 14 residues.

This chain uses TRBV7-2 with TRBJ1-4; D is ambiguous. The germline CDR1 and CDR2 sequences are SGHTA and FQGNSA. V was clipped by 5 bases and J by 2 bases, with 9 bases between them. This CDR3 has 14 amino acids. The chain's CDR3 is CASSPGSTNEKLFF. The CDR3 bases are TGTGCCAGCAGCCCTGGGAGTACTAATGAAAAACTGTTTTTT.

The chain is built from TRBV28 and TRBJ1-5; no clear D. This CDR3 comprises 12 residues. V dropped 7 bases and J dropped 3 bases, with 7 bases sitting between them. The germline V gene encodes CDR1 MDHEN and CDR2 SYDVKM. The chain's CDR3 is CASNGPNQPQHF. In DNA form, the CDR3 reads TGTGCCAGCAACGGGCCCAATCAGCCCCAGCATTTT. The full variable domain, its missing parts supplied by reference TRBV28 and TRBJ1-5, is DVKVTQSSRYLVKRTGEKVFLECVQDMDHENMFWYRQDPGLGLRLIYFSYDVKMKEKGDIPEGYSVSREKKERFSLILESASTNQTSMYLCASNGPNQPQHFGDGTRLSIL.

J is TRBJ2-2 and V is TRBV7-2, with D uncertain. The CDR3 runs 16 residues. CDR1 and CDR2 from the germline V gene are SGHTA and FQGNSA. The V and J ends lost 8 bases and 8 bases respectively, with 24 bases between them. This chain's CDR3 is CASGPGANKLGGELFF. DNA for the CDR3: TGTGCCAGCGGCCCCGGAGCGAACAAACTGGGGGGGGAGCTGTTTTTT.

This clone has just a few counts. The chain has TRBV14 and TRBJ1-1; possibly TRBD1 for D (5 bases). V lost 7 bases, J lost 3 bases, and 12 bases lay in between. From germline, CDR1 is SGHDN and CDR2 FVKESK. The CDR3 totals 13 residues. The CDR3: CASTPGLDTEAFF. Written as DNA, the CDR3 is TGTGCCAGCACCCCAGGGCTTGACACTGAAGCTTTCTTT.

The chain joins TRBV18 to TRBJ2-3; possible D gene TRBD1, 6 bases. V was clipped by 8 bases and J by 3 bases, with 15 bases between them. The CDR3 consists of 14 residues. Looked up from germline, CDR1 is KGHSH and CDR2 is LQKENI. CDR3 nucleotides: TGTGCCAGCCAACCGGACAGAGGGACAGATACGCAGTATTTT. Its protein product is CASQPDRGTDTQYF.

This sequence joins TRBV10-3 and TRBJ2-7, with D perhaps given as TRBD1 or TRBD2 (5 bases each). CDR1 and CDR2 (germline): ENHRY, SYGVKD. The CDR3 consists of 12 residues. Trimming shortened V by 6 bases and J by 6 bases, and 12 bases separated the two germline ends. CDR3 sequence: CAISGAPGEQYF. The DNA of the CDR3 is TGTGCCATCAGCGGGGCACCTGGCGAGCAGTACTTC.

The sample holds a few counts of this clone. V is TRBV6-5 and J is TRBJ1-1; TRBD1 might be the D (5 bases). CDR1 and CDR2 from the germline V gene are MNHEY and SVGAGI. V lost 5 bases and J lost 1, with 5 bases in between. The CDR3 is 12 residues long. The CDR3: CASSQGNTEAFF. The CDR3 nucleotides read TGTGCCAGCAGTCAGGGGAACACTGAAGCTTTCTTT.

V is TRBV5-6 and J is TRBJ2-3, with 8 bases that match TRBD2. Germline CDR1 is SGHDT and CDR2 is YYEEEE. The CDR3 is 15 amino acids. The V segment lost 1 base and the J segment 5 bases; nucleotides outside the gene matches: 6. The CDR3 loop is CASSLYGGAVDTQYF. Here the CDR3 DNA reads TGTGCCAGCAGCTTGTACGGGGGGGCGGTAGATACGCAGTATTTT.

V usage is TRBV7-2 and J usage is TRBJ1-3; the D is unclear. The CDR3 extends over 14 amino acids. Germline loops: CDR1 SGHTA, CDR2 FQGNSA. V was trimmed by 0 bases and J by 2 bases, leaving 5 bases between them. The CDR3 reads CASSLAGPGNTIYF. CDR3 sequence (DNA): TGTGCCAGCAGCTTAGCAGGTCCTGGAAACACCATATATTTT.

The J gene is TRBJ2-5, the V gene TRBV2, with D tentatively TRBD1 (5 bases). Germline lookup yields CDR1 SNHLY and CDR2 FYNNEI. The V gene lost 7 bases and the J gene lost 2 bases, with 11 bases spanning the gap. The CDR3 covers 13 residues. CDR3 protein: CASTRSGQETQYF. In DNA form, the CDR3 reads TGTGCCAGCACACGGTCAGGGCAAGAGACCCAGTACTTC.

This clone came up a few times. J is TRBJ2-5 and V is TRBV7-2; TRBD1 might be the D (6 bases). Trimming took 7 bases from V and 1 from J, leaving 10 bases between them. The CDR3 is 13 residues long. Per the germline V gene, CDR1 is SGHTA and CDR2 is FQGNSA. CDR3 amino acids: CASTRTAQETQYF. Written as DNA, the CDR3 is TGTGCCAGCACCCGGACAGCCCAAGAGACCCAGTACTTC.

The chain recombines TRBV7-2 with TRBJ2-5, with D unclear. The germline CDR1 and CDR2 sequences are SGHTA and FQGNSA. Trimming took off 5 bases at V and 5 bases at J, with 9 bases between the two ends. The CDR3 has 12 amino acids. CDR3 DNA: TGTGCCAGCAGCCCCAGAAGGGAGACCCAGTACTTC. Its protein product is CASSPRRETQYF.

The V and J genes are TRBV9 and TRBJ2-2; 8 bases fit TRBD1. The CDR3 is 17 amino acids. The V segment lost 0 bases and the J segment 5 bases; nucleotides outside the gene matches: 9. Germline assignment: CDR1 SGDLS and CDR2 YYNGEE. The CDR3 loop reads CASSVEVRGLGTGELFF. The CDR3 DNA reads as TGTGCCAGCAGCGTAGAGGTCAGGGGGCTTGGTACCGGGGAGCTGTTTTTT.

The sample holds a few counts of this clone. The rearrangement uses TRBV15 and TRBJ1-2, with 10 bases matching TRBD1. The germline CDR1 and CDR2 sequences are LNHNV and YYDKDF (reference sequence). The CDR3 totals 18 residues. The V gene end was trimmed by 3 bases and the J gene end by 4 bases; junction bases not matched to a gene: 14. The CDR3 bases are TGTGCCACCAGCAGGACCCGGGACAGGGGAGTATCTGTCTATGGCTACACCTTC. Protein sequence: CATSRTRDRGVSVYGYTF.

The gene calls are TRBV25-1 and TRBJ2-1; TRBD2 matches at 10 bases. Trimming removed 5 bases from V and 5 bases from J; junction bases left unmatched: 9. Germline V gene lookup returns CDR1 MGHDK and CDR2 SYGVNS. The CDR3 runs 16 residues. The CDR3 DNA reads as TGTGCCAGCAGTCATCCCCTAGCGGGAGAAGACAATGAGCAGTTCTTC. Amino acids: CASSHPLAGEDNEQFF.

The chain employs TRBV10-3 and TRBJ1-4; TRBD1 is a possible D gene (6 bases). There are 15 residues in the CDR3. In germline, CDR1 is ENHRY, CDR2 SYGVKD. Trimming shortened V by 0 bases and J by 11 bases, and 16 bases separated the two germline ends. CDR3 amino acids: CAISESRDTMGKLFF. The CDR3 coding sequence is TGTGCCATCAGTGAGTCGAGGGACACCATGGGGAAACTGTTTTTT.

The genes are TRBV5-4 and TRBJ1-3, with 9 bases matching TRBD1. Per the germline V gene, CDR1 is SGHNT and CDR2 is YYREEE (reference sequence). The CDR3 has 15 residues. J lost 4 bases, V lost 3 bases, and 5 bases had no gene match. CDR3 DNA: TGTGCCAGCAGCTCCCCCGGGACAGGGGGAAACACCATATATTTT. Translating gives CASSSPGTGGNTIYF.

The CDR3 DNA reads TGCGCCAGCAGCCAAGAACTCAGCACAGGGTCTGGAGGCTACACCTTC. It yields the protein CASSQELSTGSGGYTF. The V gene is TRBV4-3, the J gene TRBJ1-2; possible D gene TRBD1, 6 bases. CDR3 size: 16 residues. From germline, CDR1 is LGHNA and CDR2 YSLEER. The V end lost 0 bases, the J end lost 8 bases, and 19 bases lay between the germline ends.

The chain recombines TRBV7-2 with TRBJ2-4; D gene uncertain. V lost 5 bases to trimming and J lost 0 bases, with 11 bases between them. This CDR3 is 15 amino acids long. Germline V gives CDR1 SGHTA, CDR2 FQGNSA. CDR3 bases: TGTGCCAGCAGCCCCCAGCCCTTAGCCAAAAACATTCAGTACTTC. As protein: CASSPQPLAKNIQYF. The full variable domain, completed using reference TRBV7-2 and TRBJ2-4, is GAGVSQSPSNKVTEKGKDVELRCDPISGHTALYWYRQSLGQGLEFLIYFQGNSAPDKSGLPSDRFSAERTGGSVSTLTIQRTQQEDSAVYLCASSPQPLAKNIQYFGAGTRLSVL.

V usage is TRBV6-6 and J usage is TRBJ2-3, with a possible D match to TRBD1 (6 bases). This CDR3 region has 12 residues. Germline V gene data show CDR1 as MNHNY and CDR2 as SVGAGI (reference sequence). V lost 6 bases and J 3 bases, leaving 7 bases between the germline ends. The DNA of the CDR3 is TGTGCCAGCAGAACAGGGACAGATACGCAGTATTTT. Its protein is CASRTGTDTQYF.